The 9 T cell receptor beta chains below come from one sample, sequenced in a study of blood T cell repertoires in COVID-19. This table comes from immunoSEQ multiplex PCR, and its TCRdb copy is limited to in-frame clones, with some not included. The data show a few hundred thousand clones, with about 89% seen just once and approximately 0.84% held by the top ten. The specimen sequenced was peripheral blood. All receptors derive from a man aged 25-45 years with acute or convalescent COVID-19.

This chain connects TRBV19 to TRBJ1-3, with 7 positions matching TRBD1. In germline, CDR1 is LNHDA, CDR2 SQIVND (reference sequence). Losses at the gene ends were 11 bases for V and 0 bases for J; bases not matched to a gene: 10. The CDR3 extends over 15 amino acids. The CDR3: CACTKGALSGNTIYF. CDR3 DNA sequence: TGTGCCTGTACAAAGGGGGCACTCTCTGGAAACACCATATATTTT.

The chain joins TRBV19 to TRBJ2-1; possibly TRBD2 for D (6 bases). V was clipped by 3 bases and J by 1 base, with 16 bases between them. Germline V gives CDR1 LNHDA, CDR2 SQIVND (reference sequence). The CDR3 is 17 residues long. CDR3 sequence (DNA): TGTGCCAGTAGTATCTTAGTTCGGGCGGGATCCTACAATGAGCAGTTCTTC. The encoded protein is CASSILVRAGSYNEQFF.

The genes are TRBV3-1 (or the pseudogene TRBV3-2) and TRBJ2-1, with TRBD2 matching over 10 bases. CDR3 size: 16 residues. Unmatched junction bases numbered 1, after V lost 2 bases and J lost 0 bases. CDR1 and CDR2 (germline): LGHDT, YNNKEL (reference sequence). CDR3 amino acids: CASSQQRGGSYNEQFF. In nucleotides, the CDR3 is TGTGCCAGCAGCCAACAGCGGGGGGGCTCCTACAATGAGCAGTTCTTC.

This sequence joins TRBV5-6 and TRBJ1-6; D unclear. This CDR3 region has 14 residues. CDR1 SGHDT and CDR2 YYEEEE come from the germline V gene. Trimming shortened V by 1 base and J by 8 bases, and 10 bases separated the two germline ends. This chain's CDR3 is CASSLLGRDSPLHF. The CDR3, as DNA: TGTGCCAGCAGCTTGTTAGGGAGGGATTCACCCCTCCACTTT.

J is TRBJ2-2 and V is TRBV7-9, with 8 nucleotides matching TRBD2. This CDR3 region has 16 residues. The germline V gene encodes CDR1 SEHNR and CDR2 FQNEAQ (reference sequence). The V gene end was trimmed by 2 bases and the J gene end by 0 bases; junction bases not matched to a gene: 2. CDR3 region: CASSLIGRANTGELFF. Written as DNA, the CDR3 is TGTGCCAGCAGCTTAATCGGGAGGGCGAACACCGGGGAGCTGTTTTTT.

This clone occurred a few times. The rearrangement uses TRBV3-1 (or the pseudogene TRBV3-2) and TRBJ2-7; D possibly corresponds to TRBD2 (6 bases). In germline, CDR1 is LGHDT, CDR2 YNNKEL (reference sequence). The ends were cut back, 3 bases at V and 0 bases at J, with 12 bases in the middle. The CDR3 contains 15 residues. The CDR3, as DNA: TGTGCCAGCAGCCATAAGCGGGCCCTCTCCTACGAGCAGTACTTC. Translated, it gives CASSHKRALSYEQYF.

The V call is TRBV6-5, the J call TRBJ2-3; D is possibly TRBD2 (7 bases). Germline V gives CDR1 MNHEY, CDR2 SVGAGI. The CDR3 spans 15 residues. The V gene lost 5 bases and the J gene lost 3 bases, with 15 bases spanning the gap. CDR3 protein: CASSLNREGTDTQYF. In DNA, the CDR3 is TGTGCCAGCAGTCTTAACAGGGAGGGTACAGATACGCAGTATTTT.

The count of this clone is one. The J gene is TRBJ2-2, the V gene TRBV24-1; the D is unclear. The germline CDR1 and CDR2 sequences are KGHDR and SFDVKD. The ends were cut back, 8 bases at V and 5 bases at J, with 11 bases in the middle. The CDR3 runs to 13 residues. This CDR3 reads CATMAPITGELFF. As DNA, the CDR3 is TGTGCCACCATGGCACCAATTACCGGGGAGCTGTTTTTT.

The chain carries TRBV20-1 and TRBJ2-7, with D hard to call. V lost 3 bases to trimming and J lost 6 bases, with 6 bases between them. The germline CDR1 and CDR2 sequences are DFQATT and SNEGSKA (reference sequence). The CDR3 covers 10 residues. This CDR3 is CSASDREQYF. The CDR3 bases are TGCAGTGCTAGTGACCGCGAGCAGTACTTC.